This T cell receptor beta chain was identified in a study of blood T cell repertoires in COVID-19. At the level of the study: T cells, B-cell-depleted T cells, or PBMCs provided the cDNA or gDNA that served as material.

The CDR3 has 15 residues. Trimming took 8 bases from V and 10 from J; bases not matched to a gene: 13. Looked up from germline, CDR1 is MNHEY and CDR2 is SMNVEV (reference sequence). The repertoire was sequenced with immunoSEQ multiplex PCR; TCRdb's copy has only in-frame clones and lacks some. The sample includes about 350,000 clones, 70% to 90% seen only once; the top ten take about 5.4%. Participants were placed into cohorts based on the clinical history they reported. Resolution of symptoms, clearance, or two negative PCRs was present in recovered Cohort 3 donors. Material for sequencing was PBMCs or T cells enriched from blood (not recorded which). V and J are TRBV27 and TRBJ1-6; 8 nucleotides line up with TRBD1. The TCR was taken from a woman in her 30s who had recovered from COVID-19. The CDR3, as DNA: TGTGCCAGCTCTAGAGGAAGGACAGGGAACTCACCCCTCCACTTT. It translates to CASSRGRTGNSPLHF.